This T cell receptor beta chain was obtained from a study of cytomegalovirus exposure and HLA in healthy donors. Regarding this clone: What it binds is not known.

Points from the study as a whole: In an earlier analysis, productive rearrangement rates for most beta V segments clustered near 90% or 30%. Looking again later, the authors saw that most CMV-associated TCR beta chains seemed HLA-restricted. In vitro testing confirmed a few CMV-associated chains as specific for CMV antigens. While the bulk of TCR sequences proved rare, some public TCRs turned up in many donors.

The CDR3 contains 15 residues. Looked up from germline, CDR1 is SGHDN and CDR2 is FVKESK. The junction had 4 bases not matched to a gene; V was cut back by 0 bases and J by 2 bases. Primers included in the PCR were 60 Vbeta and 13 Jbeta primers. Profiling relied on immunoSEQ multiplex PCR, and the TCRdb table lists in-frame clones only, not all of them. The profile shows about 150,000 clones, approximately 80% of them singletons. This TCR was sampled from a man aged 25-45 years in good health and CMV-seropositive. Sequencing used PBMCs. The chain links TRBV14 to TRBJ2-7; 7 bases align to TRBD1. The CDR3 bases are TGTGCCAGCAGCCAAGAAGGGGGCTCCACCTACGAGCAGTACTTC. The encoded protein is CASSQEGGSTYEQYF.